This TCR beta chain was identified during a study of technical replicates of blood from several donors. The data were produced by immunoSEQ multiplex PCR, yet TCRdb's version contains in-frame clones alone and is incomplete. The sample lists roughly 100,000 clones, 90% to 97% occurring once. CDR1 is SQVTM and CDR2 is ANQGSEA in the germline V gene. Trimming cost V 4 bases and J 3 bases; bases outside gene matches: 2. The CDR3 length is 13 residues. The chain combines TRBV29-1 with TRBJ2-1; TRBD2 agrees at 8 bases. What was sequenced was T cells isolated from PBMCs. The receptor comes from a human donor in good health. The CDR3 loop is CSVVGTSYNEQFF. CDR3 sequence (DNA): TGCAGCGTTGTGGGGACTAGCTACAATGAGCAGTTCTTC.